This paragraph reports one T cell receptor beta chain. Its specific antigen is unknown. Per-nucleotide qualities are absent, and no much larger clonotype sits a single base away. The collaborating institutions used their own protocols to collect whole blood in K2EDTA tubes. Collaborator samples were shipped for TCRbeta analysis as frozen whole blood, isolated PBMCs, or DNA extracted from either sample type. The immunoSEQ Assay, a bias-controlled multiplex PCR, was used to amplify TCRbeta CDR3 regions from genomic DNA. Turning to the authors' computational methods: The number of nucleated cells in each sample was estimated by amplification of reference gene primers within the assay. Sequence reads were collapsed and filtered to measure the absolute abundance of every unique TCRbeta CDR3 rearrangement. For each sample, productive Simpson clonality was calculated as the square root of Simpson's diversity index across productive rearrangements. The source is immuneACCESS, and TCRdb retained only in-frame sequences with V and J called. Part of the clones is not carried over; for the studies checked, unresolved V genes explain less than half of this, and the remainder is unexplained. The V and J calls and the clone size are those of that table, but D and trimming were determined from the DNA. The table for this sample lists about 410,000 clones; roughly 89% of them were counted only once. 1.4% of the sample goes to the ten largest clones.

These data are taken from a study of blood T cell repertoires in COVID-19 (dated by TCRdb to about 2020). With respect to the entire study: Samples covering the acute and convalescent phases of COVID-19 were provided by collaborators in the United States, Italy and Spain. The repertoires were released in a freely available public database meant as a resource for research on the immune response to SARS-CoV-2. The prospective study material was composed of cDNA or gDNA derived from T cells, B-cell-depleted T cells, or PBMCs. The samples were drawn from two sources: the first 160 participants of the ongoing ImmuneRACE study, and fewer than 1,500 subjects contributed by 6 global collaborators. Nearly every sample came with metadata listing a de-identified subject ID, COVID-19 status, age in years and sex. Deeply sampled blood TCRbeta repertoires from subjects exposed to, actively infected with, or recovered from COVID-19 were included in the dataset. Where available, HLA class I and class II types were taken from metadata supplied by the sample provider and were not determined by assay-based typing.

Findings and caveats that apply to the study as a whole: Clinical and demographic metadata were provided uncurated, with the amount varying by source and participant.

Taken from the germline V gene, the CDR1 and CDR2 loops are ENHRY and SYGVKD. The cysteine opens and the phenylalanine closes a CDR3 of 15 amino acids. Of all the DNA, just the CDR3 is kept, 45 bases in frame from base 1. The V end gives up 3 bases and the J end 0 bases, leaving 1 base in the junction not matched to a gene. The TCR comes from a woman aged 25 to 39 with active or convalescent COVID-19. This sequence uses TRBV10-3 and TRBJ2-3, with TRBD2 matching 9 junction bases. Sample: peripheral blood. At the DNA level, the sequence is TGTGCCATCAGTGATCTAGCGGGGAGCACAGATACGCAGTATTTT. This sequence encodes CAISDLAGSTDTQYF.